The next 8 T cell receptor beta chains were all read from a single sample in a study of T cells in Graves' hyperthyroidism and ophthalmopathy. Regions amplified from RNA transcripts were the TCR beta CDR3 regions. The primer set for the first-round RT-PCR of the TCR CDR3 was HTBI. One entry per CDR3 protein, called by TCRdb with MiXCR from the multiplex PCR reads. The table has around 620,000 distinct CDR3 sequences, roughly 15% seen once. The sequenced sample consisted of blood. Receptor source: a woman aged 30 to 39 with Graves' hyperthyroidism.

The chain has TRBV2 and TRBJ2-3; 10 positions agree with TRBD2. J lost 6 bases, V lost 7 bases, and 7 bases had no gene match. The CDR3 is 14 residues long. CDR1 SNHLY and CDR2 FYNNEI come from the germline V gene. CDR3 nucleotide sequence: TGTGCCAGCAATCAGCGGGAGGGCCCCGATACGCAGTATTTT. Amino acids: CASNQREGPDTQYF.

In its sample, this clonotype was seen many times. This rearrangement joins TRBV6-2 or TRBV6-3 to TRBJ2-1; D uncertain. CDR1 is MNHEY, CDR2 SVGEGT, per germline. Trimming stripped 2 bases from V and 2 bases from J, with 10 bases between. This CDR3 contains 15 residues. Here the CDR3 DNA reads TGTGCCAGCAGTTACGGGCGCCCCACCTACAATGAGCAGTTCTTC. Translating gives CASSYGRPTYNEQFF.

This clonotype was recorded only once. At one of its ends the junction is not consistent with the germline gene, which may arise from a read error. The chain carries TRBV7-9 and TRBJ2-3, with D unclear. The CDR3 runs 12 residues. CDR1 is SEHNR and CDR2 is FQNEAQ in the germline V gene (reference sequence). As DNA, the CDR3 is TGTACCAGCAGCTTAGGGTCCGATACGCAGTATTTT. As protein: CTSSLGSDTQYF.

J is TRBJ1-1 and V is TRBV7-3; TRBD1 is a possible D gene (5 bases). Germline values: CDR1 SGHTA, CDR2 FQGTGA. The CDR3 runs to 14 residues. V was pared by 5 bases and J by 6 bases, with 16 bases between. The CDR3 DNA reads TGTGCCAGCAGCCGCGGCGGGGGGGATTCTGAAGCTTTCTTT. Residues: CASSRGGGDSEAFF.

This clonotype has a count of ten or more. The rearrangement uses TRBV20-1 and TRBJ1-1, with D unclear. V was clipped by 0 bases and J by 1 base, with 12 bases between them. Germline lookup yields CDR1 DFQATT and CDR2 SNEGSKA (reference sequence). The CDR3 runs 15 residues. The chain's CDR3 is CSARDSRRQNTEAFF. DNA of the CDR3: TGCAGTGCTAGAGATTCTCGTCGACAGAACACTGAAGCTTTCTTT.

The chain employs TRBV7-2 and TRBJ1-3; D perhaps matches TRBD1 (5 bases). The CDR3 runs 17 residues. The germline V and J ends were trimmed by 4 bases and 7 bases, with 23 bases remaining between them. Germline V gene lookup returns CDR1 SGHTA and CDR2 FQGNSA. For the CDR3, the DNA is TGTGCCAGCAGCTACCGAGGGACGGGCGGTGGCTTGAACACCATATATTTT. Translated, it gives CASSYRGTGGGLNTIYF.

This clonotype was picked up a small number of times. The chain couples TRBV18 to TRBJ1-5; 8 nucleotides line up with TRBD1. Per germline, CDR1 KGHSH and CDR2 LQKENI. The CDR3 loop spans 15 amino acids. The V and J ends lost 4 bases and 0 bases, in that order; junction bases with no gene match: 2. The CDR3 sequence: CASSLDRASNQPQHF. CDR3 coding DNA: TGTGCCAGCTCACTGGACAGGGCTAGCAATCAGCCCCAGCATTTT. Variable domain in full (rest from reference TRBV18 and TRBJ1-5): NAGVMQNPRHLVRRRGQEARLRCSPMKGHSHVYWYRQLPEEGLKFMVYLQKENIIDESGMPKERFSAEFPKEGPSILRIQQVVRGDSAAYFCASSLDRASNQPQHFGDGTRLSIL.

In this sample, this clonotype turned up many times. V usage is TRBV2 and J usage is TRBJ1-1; the D gene is possibly TRBD1 (6 bases). The CDR3 consists of 15 residues. The V gene lost 1 base and the J gene lost 1 base, with 10 bases spanning the gap. Germline assignment: CDR1 SNHLY and CDR2 FYNNEI. CDR3 in amino acids: CASSEDREANTEAFF. For the CDR3, the DNA is TGTGCCAGCAGTGAAGACAGGGAGGCGAACACTGAAGCTTTCTTT.